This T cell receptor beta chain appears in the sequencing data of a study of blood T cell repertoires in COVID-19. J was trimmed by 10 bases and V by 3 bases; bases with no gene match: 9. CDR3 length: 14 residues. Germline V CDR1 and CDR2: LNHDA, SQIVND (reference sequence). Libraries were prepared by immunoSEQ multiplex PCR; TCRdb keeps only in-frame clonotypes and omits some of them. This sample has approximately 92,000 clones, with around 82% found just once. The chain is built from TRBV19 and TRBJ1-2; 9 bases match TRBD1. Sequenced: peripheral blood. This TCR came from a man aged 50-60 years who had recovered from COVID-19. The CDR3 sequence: CASSIEDRGRDYTF. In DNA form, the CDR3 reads TGTGCCAGTAGTATTGAGGACAGGGGACGCGACTACACCTTC.